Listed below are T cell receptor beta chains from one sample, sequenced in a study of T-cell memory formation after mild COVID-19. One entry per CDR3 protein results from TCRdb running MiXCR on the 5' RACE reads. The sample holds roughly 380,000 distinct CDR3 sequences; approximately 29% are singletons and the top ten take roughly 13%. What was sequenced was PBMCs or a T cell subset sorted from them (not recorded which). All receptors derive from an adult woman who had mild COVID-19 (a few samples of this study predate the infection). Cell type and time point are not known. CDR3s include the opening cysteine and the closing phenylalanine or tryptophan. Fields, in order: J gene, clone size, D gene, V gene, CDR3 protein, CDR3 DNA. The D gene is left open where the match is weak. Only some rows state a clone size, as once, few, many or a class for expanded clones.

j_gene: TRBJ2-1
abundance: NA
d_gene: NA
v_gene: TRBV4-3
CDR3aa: CASSQDPRTNEQFF
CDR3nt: TGCGCCAGCAGCCAAGACCCGCGGACCAATGAGCAGTTCTTC

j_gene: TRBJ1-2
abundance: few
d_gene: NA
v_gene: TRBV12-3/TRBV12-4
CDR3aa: CASSLETTTGNGYTF
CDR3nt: TGTGCCAGCAGTTTAGAGACAACCACTGGGAATGGCTACACCTTC

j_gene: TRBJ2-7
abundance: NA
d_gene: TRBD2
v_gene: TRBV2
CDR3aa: CASSEARLAGGRGYEQYF
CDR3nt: TGTGCCAGCAGTGAAGCGCGCCTAGCGGGGGGCCGGGGATACGAGCAGTACTTC

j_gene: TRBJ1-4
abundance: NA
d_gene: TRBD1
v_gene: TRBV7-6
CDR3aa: CASSPRDREDEKLFF
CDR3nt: TGTGCCAGCAGCCCCCGGGACAGGGAGGATGAAAAACTGTTTTTT

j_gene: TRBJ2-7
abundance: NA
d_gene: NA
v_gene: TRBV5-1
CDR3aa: CASSLTRVNSYEQYF
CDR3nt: TGCGCCAGCAGCTTGACCAGAGTTAACTCCTACGAGCAGTACTTC

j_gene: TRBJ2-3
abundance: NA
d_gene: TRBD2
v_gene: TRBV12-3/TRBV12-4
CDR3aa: CASSGTSGRTDTQYF
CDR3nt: TGTGCCAGCAGCGGGACTAGCGGGAGGACAGATACGCAGTATTTT

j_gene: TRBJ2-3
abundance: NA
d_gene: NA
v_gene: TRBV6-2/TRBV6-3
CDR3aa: CASSYSQRSFMNTQYF
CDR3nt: TGTGCCAGCAGTTACTCCCAGCGGAGTTTCATGAATACGCAGTATTTT

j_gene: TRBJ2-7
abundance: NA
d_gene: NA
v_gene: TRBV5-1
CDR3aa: CASSSIGDEQYF
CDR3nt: TGCGCCAGCAGCTCCATAGGCGACGAGCAGTACTTC

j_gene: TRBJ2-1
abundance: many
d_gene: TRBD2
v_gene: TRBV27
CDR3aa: CASSLSAGNYNEQFF
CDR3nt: TGTGCCAGCAGTCTCTCAGCGGGGAACTACAATGAGCAGTTCTTC

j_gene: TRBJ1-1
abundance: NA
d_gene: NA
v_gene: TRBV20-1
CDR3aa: CSAREGRAPEAFF
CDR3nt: TGCAGTGCTAGAGAAGGCAGGGCCCCTGAAGCTTTCTTT

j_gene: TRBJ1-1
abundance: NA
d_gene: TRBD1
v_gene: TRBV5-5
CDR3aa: CASSTDRGDTEAFF
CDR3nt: TGTGCCAGCAGCACAGACAGGGGTGACACTGAAGCTTTCTTT

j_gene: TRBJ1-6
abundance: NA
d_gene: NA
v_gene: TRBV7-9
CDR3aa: CASSLQGSPLHF
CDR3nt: TGTGCCAGCAGCTTACAGGGTTCACCCCTCCACTTT

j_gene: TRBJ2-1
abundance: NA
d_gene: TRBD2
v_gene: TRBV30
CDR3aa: CAWSPGLAGNEQFF
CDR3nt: TGTGCCTGGAGCCCCGGACTAGCGGGGAATGAGCAGTTCTTC

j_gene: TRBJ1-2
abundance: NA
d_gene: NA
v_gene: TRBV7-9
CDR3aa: CASSSSSWDGCTF
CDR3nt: TGTGCCAGCAGCTCGTCGTCTTGGGATGGCTGCACCTTC

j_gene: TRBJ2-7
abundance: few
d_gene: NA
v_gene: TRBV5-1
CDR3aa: CASSSGPGGLGEQYF
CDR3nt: TGCGCCAGCAGCTCTGGACCCGGGGGCCTCGGCGAGCAGTACTTC

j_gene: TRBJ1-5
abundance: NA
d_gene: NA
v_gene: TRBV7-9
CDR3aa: CASSPGEWDQPQHF
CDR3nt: TGTGCCAGCAGCCCAGGGGAGTGGGATCAGCCCCAGCATTTT

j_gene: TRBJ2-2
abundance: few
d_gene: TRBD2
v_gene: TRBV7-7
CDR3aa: CASGPLRENTGELFF
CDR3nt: TGTGCTAGCGGGCCCCTCCGGGAGAACACCGGGGAGCTGTTTTTT

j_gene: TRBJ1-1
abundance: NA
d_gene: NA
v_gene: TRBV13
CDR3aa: CASSSLSMGVLRGAFF
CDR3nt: TGTGCCAGCAGCTCCCTCTCTATGGGGGTCCTGAGGGGAGCTTTCTTT

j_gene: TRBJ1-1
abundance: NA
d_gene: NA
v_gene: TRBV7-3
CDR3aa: CASSSGRGQTEAFF
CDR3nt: TGTGCCAGCAGCTCCGGCCGGGGGCAGACTGAAGCTTTCTTT

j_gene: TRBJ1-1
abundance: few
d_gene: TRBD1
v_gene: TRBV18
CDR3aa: CASSPGQGALNTEAFF
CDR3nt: TGTGCCAGCTCACCTGGCCAGGGGGCCTTGAACACTGAAGCTTTCTTT

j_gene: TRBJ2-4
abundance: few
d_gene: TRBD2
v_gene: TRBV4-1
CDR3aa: CASSQESSGGPANIQYF
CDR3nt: TGCGCCAGCAGCCAAGAATCGTCGGGGGGGCCCGCAAACATTCAGTACTTC

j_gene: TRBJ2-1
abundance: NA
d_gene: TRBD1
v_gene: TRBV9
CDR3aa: CASSVRGTGVNEQFF
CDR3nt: TGTGCCAGCAGCGTCAGGGGGACAGGGGTCAATGAGCAGTTCTTC

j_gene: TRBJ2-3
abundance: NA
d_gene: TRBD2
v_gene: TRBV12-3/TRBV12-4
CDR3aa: CASGNSGGTDTQYF
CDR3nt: TGTGCCAGCGGAAATAGCGGGGGCACAGATACGCAGTATTTT

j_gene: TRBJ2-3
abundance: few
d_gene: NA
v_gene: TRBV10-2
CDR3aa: CASSESARVTDTQYF
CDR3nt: TGCGCCAGCAGTGAGTCGGCCAGAGTCACGGATACGCAGTATTTT

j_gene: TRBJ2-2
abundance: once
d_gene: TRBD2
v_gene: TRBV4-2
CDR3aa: CASSHDPGLAGAAGELFF
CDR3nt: TGTGCCAGCAGCCACGACCCGGGACTAGCGGGTGCCGCGGGGGAGCTGTTTTTT

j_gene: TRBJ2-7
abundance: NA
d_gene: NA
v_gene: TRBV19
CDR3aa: CASSGEPPLYEQYF
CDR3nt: TGTGCCAGTAGTGGTGAACCGCCTCTCTACGAGCAGTACTTC

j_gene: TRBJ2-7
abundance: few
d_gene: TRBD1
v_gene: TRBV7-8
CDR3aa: CASSPGTGGRYEQYF
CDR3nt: TGTGCCAGCAGCCCGGGGACAGGGGGCAGGTACGAGCAGTACTTC

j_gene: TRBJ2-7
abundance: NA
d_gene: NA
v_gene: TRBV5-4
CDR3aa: CASSLAAQGGEQYF
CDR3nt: TGTGCCAGCAGCTTGGCCGCGCAGGGAGGCGAGCAGTACTTC

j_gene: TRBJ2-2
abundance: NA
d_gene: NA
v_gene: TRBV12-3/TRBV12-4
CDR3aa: CASSPRDSAKAGELFF
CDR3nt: TGTGCCAGCAGTCCGCGGGACAGCGCCAAGGCCGGGGAGCTGTTTTTT

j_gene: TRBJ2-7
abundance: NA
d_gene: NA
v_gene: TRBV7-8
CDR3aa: CASSLYRQPTYEQYF
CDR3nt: TGTGCCAGCAGCTTATATCGACAGCCTACCTACGAGCAGTACTTC

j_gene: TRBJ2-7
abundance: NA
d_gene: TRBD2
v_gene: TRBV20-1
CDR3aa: CSAAPTSGGYERYF
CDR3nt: TGCAGTGCTGCACCGACTAGCGGGGGGTACGAGCGGTACTTC

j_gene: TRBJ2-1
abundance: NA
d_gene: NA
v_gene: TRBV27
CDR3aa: CASSPRGGERNYNEQFF
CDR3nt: TGTGCCAGCAGTCCCCGCGGCGGGGAAAGGAACTACAATGAGCAGTTCTTC

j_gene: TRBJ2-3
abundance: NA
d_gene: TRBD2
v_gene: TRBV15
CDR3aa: CATSSIRTSEPTDTQYF
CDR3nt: TGTGCCACCAGCAGCATAAGGACTAGCGAGCCAACAGATACGCAGTATTTT

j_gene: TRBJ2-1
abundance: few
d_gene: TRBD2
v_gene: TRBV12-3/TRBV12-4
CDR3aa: CASSLPLAGVEQFF
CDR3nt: TGTGCCAGCAGTTTACCACTAGCGGGAGTGGAGCAGTTCTTC

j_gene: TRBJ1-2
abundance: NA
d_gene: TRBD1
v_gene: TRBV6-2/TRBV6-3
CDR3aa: CASRPAGQGGQILYGYTF
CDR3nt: TGTGCCAGCAGACCAGCCGGACAGGGCGGTCAAATTCTCTATGGCTACACCTTC

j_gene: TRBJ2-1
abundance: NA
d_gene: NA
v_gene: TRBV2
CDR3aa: CASSEEETNNEQFF
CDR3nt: TGTGCCAGCAGTGAAGAAGAGACGAATAATGAGCAGTTCTTC

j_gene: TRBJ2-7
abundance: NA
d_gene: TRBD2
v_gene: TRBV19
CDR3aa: CASSISLAGDYEQYF
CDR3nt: TGTGCCAGTAGTATATCCCTAGCGGGAGACTACGAGCAGTACTTC

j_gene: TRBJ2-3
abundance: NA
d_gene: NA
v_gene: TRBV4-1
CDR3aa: CASSNRLGKAADTQYF
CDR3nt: TGCGCCAGCAGCAACCGCCTCGGGAAGGCCGCAGATACGCAGTATTTT

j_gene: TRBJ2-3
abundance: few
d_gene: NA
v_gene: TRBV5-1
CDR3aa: CASSFDRTDTQYF
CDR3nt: TGCGCCAGCAGCTTTGATCGCACAGATACGCAGTATTTT

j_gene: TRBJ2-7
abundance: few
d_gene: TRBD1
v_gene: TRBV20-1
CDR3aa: CSATNRGRYEQYF
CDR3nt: TGCAGTGCTACTAACAGGGGTCGGTACGAGCAGTACTTC

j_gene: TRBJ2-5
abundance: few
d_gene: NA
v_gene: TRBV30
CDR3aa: CAWSFRGWETQYF
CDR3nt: TGTGCCTGGTCCTTCAGAGGTTGGGAGACCCAGTACTTC

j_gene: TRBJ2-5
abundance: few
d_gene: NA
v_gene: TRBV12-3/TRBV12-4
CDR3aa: CASSPVSGQETQYF
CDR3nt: TGTGCCAGCAGCCCTGTTAGCGGCCAAGAGACCCAGTACTTC

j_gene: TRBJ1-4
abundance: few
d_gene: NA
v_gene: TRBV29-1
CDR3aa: CSVETRGGDHRGEKLFF
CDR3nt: TGCAGCGTTGAAACCCGGGGAGGGGACCACCGTGGTGAAAAACTGTTTTTT

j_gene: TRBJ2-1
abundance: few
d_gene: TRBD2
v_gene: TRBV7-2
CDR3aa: CASSLGLAGEGQFF
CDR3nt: TGTGCCAGCAGCTTGGGACTAGCGGGAGAAGGACAGTTCTTC

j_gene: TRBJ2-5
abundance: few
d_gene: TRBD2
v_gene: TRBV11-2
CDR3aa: CASSSVAAGLAGETPYF
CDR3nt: TGTGCCAGCAGCTCAGTGGCCGCGGGACTAGCGGGAGAAACCCCCTACTTC

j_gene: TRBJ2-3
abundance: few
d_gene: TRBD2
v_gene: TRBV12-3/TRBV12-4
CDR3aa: CASSLEEGLAGSTDTQYF
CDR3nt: TGTGCCAGCAGTTTAGAGGAGGGACTAGCGGGGAGCACAGATACGCAGTATTTT

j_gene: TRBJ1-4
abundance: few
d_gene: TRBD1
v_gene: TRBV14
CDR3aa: CASSHPGTGVEKLFF
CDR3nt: TGTGCCAGCAGCCACCCTGGGACAGGGGTTGAAAAACTGTTTTTT

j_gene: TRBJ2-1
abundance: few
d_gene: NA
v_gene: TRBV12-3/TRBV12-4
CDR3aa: CASSLVKPPPEQFF
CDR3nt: TGTGCCAGCAGTTTGGTCAAACCCCCCCCCGAGCAGTTCTTC

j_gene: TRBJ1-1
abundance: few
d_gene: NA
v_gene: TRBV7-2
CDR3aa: CASSPRRDNTEAFF
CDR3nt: TGTGCCAGCAGCCCCCGCAGGGATAACACTGAAGCTTTCTTT

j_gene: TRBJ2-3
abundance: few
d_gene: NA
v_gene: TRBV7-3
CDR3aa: CASSLTVGPDTQYF
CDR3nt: TGTGCCAGCAGCTTAACGGTTGGCCCAGATACGCAGTATTTT

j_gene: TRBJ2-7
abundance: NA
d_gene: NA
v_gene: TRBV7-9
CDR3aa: CASSLAYVMGLPYEQYF
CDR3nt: TGTGCCAGCAGCTTAGCGTATGTTATGGGACTTCCCTACGAGCAGTACTTC

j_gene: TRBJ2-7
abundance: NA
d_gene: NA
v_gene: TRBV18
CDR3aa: CASSEGIDNDEQYF
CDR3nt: TGTGCCAGCTCAGAGGGGATTGACAACGACGAGCAGTACTTC

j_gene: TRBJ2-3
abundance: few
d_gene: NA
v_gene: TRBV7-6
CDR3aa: CASSLARGASTDTQYF
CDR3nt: TGTGCCAGCAGCTTAGCGCGTGGGGCTAGCACAGATACGCAGTATTTT

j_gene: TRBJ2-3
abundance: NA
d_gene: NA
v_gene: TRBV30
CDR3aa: CASSPQRTITDTQYF
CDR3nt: TGTGCCTCTTCCCCCCAAAGGACAATCACAGATACGCAGTATTTT

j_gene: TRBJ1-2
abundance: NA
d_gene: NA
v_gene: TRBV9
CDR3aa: CASSVGPNYGYTF
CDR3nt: TGTGCCAGCAGCGTAGGTCCCAACTATGGCTACACCTTC

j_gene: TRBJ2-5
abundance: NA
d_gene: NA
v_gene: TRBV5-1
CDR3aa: CASSLSRRQETQYF
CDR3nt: TGCGCCAGCAGCTTGAGTCGGAGACAAGAGACCCAGTACTTC

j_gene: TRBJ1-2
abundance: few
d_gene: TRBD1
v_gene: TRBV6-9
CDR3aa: CASSYPGGYGYTF
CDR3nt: TGTGCCAGCAGTTATCCAGGGGGGTATGGCTACACCTTC

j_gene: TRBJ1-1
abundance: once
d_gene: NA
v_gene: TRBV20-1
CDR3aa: CRAGGTEAFF
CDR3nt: TGCAGGGCAGGCGGCACTGAAGCTTTCTTT

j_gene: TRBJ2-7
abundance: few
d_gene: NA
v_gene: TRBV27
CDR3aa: CASSLVQGTEQYF
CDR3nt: TGTGCCAGCAGTTTAGTACAGGGTACGGAGCAGTACTTC